This TCR beta chain derives from a study of radiotherapy plus CTLA-4 blockade in lung cancer. This clone was detected a few times. No antigen is known for it. Study-wide points: Reports state that early shifts in blood T cell clones, with interferon-beta, best predicted response.

CDR1 is LGHNA, CDR2 YSLEER, per germline. The V and J ends lost 0 bases and 3 bases respectively, with 9 bases between them. CDR3 length equals 15 residues. Data came from immunoSEQ multiplex PCR; TCRdb stores just in-frame clones and leaves some out. The sample lists 30,000 to 40,000 clones; around 75% were seen once. The sample consisted of peripheral blood, taken from a patient treated with radiotherapy plus ipilimumab. The clonotype comes from a human donor with non-small cell lung cancer that progressed on radiotherapy plus ipilimumab. The V call is TRBV4-3, the J call TRBJ2-1; D unclear. The DNA of the CDR3 is TGCGCCAGCAGCCAAGATCTGTGGAGCTACAATGAGCAGTTCTTC. Protein: CASSQDLWSYNEQFF.